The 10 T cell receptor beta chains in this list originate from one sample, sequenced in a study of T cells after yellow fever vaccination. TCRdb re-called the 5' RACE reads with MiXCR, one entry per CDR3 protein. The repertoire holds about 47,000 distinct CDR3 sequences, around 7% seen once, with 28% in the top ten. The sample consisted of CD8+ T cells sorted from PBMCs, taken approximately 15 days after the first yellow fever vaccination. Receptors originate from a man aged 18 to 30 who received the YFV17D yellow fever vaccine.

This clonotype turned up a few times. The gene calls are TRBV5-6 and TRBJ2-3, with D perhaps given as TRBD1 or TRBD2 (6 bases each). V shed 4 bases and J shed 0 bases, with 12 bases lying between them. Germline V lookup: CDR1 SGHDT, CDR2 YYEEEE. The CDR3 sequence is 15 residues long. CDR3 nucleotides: TGTGCCAGCAGCAAACGGGGGCGAAGCACAGATACGCAGTATTTT. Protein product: CASSKRGRSTDTQYF.

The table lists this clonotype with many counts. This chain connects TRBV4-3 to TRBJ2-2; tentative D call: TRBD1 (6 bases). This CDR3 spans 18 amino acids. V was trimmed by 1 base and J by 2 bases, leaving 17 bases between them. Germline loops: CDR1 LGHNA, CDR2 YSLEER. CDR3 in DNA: TGCGCCAGCAGCCAAGGGGCAGGGGTTCCGCAAAACACCGGGGAGCTGTTTTTT. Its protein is CASSQGAGVPQNTGELFF.

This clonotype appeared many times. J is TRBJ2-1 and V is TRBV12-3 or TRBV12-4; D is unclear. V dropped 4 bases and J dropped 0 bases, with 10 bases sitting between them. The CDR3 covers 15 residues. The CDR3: CASSYDVSSYNEQFF. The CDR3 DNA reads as TGTGCCAGCAGTTACGACGTAAGCTCCTACAATGAGCAGTTCTTC.

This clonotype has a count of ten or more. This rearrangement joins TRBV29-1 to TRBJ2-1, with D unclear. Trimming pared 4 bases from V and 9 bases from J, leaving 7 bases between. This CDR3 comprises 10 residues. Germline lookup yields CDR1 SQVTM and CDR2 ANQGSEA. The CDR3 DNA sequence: TGCAGCGTTGCCCATACTGAGCAGTTCTTC. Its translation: CSVAHTEQFF.

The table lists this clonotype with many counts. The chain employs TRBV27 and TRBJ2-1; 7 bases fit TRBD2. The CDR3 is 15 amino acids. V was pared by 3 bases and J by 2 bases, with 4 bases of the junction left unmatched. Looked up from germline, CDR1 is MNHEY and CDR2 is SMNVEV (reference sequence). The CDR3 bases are TGTGCCAGCAGTTTCAGCGGGGAGCCCTACAATGAGCAGTTCTTC. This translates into CASSFSGEPYNEQFF.

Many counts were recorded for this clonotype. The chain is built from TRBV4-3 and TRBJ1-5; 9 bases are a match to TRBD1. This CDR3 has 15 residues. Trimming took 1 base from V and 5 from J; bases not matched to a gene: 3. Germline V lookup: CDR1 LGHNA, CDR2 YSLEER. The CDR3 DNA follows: TGCGCCAGCAGCCAAGCGACAGGGGGGCATCAGCCCCAGCATTTT. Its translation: CASSQATGGHQPQHF.

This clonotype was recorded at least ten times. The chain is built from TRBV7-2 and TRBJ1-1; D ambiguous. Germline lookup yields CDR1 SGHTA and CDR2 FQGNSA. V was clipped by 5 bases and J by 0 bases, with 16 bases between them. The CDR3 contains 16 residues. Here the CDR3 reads CASSLEFRYLNTEAFF. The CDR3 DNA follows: TGTGCCAGCAGCCTTGAGTTTAGGTACTTGAACACTGAAGCTTTCTTT.

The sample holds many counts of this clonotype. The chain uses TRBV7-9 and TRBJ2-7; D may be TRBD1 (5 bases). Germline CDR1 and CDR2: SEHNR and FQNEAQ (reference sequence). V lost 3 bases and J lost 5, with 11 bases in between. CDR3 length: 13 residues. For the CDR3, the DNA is TGTGCCAGCAGCTTTCTTCAGGGAAACGAGCAGTACGTC. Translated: CASSFLQGNEQYV.

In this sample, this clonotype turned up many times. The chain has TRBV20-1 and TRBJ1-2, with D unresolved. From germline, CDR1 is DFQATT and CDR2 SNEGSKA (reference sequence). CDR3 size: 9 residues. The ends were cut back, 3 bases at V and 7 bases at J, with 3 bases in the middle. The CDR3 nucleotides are TGCAGTGCTAGCTTTGGCTACACCTTC. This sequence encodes CSASFGYTF.

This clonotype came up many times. CDR3 loop: CAGNVLSNEQFF. CDR3 bases: TGTGCCGGGAATGTGCTGAGCAATGAGCAGTTCTTC. The V gene is TRBV30, the J gene TRBJ2-1; D gene uncertain. The germline V gene encodes CDR1 GTSNPN and CDR2 SVGIG (reference sequence). The V end lost 8 bases, the J end lost 6 bases, and 14 bases lay between the germline ends. This CDR3 is built from 12 residues. Drawing the rest from reference TRBV30 and TRBJ2-1, the complete variable domain is SQTIHQWPATLVQPVGSPLSLECTVEGTSNPNLYWYRQAAGRGLQLLFYSVGIGQISSEVPQNLSASRPQDRQFILSSKKLLLSDSGFYLCAGNVLSNEQFFGPGTRLTVL.